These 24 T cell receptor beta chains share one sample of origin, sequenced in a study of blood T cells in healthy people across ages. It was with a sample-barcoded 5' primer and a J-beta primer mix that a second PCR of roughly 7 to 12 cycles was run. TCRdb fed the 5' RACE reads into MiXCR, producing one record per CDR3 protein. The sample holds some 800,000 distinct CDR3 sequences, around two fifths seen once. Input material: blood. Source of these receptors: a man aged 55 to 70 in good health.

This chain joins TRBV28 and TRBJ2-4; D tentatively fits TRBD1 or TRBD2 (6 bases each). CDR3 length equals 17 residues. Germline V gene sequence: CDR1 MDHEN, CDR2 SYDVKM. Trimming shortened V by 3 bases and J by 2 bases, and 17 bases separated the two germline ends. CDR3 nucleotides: TGTGCCAGCAGTTTCACAGGGACTCAGGGACCCAAAAACATTCAGTACTTC. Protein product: CASSFTGTQGPKNIQYF.

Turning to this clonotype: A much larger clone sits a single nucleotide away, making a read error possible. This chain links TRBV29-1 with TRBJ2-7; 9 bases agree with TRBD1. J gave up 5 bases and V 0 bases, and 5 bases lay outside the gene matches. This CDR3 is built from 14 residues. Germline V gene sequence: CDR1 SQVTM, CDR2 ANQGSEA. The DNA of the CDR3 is TGCAGCGTTGAAGAAGGGACAGGGCCCCACGAGCAGTACTTC. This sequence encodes CSVEEGTGPHEQYF.

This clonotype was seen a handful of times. CDR3 protein: CASSFPGVNEQYF. CDR3 nucleotides: TGTGCCAGCAGCTTTCCCGGGGTCAATGAGCAGTACTTC. The chain combines TRBV5-5 with TRBJ2-7; D is perhaps TRBD2 (5 bases). V lost 2 bases, J lost 7 bases, and 13 bases lay in between. The CDR3 spans 13 residues. In germline, CDR1 is SGHKS, CDR2 YYEKEE (reference sequence).

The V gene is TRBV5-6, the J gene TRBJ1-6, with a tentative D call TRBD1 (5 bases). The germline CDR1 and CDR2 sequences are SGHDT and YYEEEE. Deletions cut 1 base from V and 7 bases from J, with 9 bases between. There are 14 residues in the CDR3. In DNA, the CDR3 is TGTGCCAGCAGCTTGTTACAGGAAAATTCACCCCTCCACTTT. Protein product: CASSLLQENSPLHF.

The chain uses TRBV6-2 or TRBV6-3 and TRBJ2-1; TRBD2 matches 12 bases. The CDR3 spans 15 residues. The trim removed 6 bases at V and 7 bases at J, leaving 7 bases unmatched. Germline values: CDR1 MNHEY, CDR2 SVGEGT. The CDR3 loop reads CASRPRGLAGNEQFF. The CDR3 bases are TGTGCCAGCAGGCCGCGGGGACTAGCGGGTAATGAGCAGTTCTTC.

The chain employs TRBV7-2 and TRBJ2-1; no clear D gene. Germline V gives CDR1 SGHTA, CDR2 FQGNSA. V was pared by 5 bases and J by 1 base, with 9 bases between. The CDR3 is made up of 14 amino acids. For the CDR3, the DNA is TGTGCCAGCAGCCCGTATGGTTCCTACAATGAGCAGTTCTTC. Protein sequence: CASSPYGSYNEQFF.

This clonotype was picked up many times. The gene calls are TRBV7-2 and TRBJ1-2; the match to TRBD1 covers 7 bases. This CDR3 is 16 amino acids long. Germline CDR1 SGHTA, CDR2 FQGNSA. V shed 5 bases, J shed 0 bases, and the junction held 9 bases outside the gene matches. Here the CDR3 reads CASSQGTATPNYGYTF. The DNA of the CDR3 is TGTGCCAGCAGCCAAGGGACAGCCACCCCTAACTATGGCTACACCTTC.

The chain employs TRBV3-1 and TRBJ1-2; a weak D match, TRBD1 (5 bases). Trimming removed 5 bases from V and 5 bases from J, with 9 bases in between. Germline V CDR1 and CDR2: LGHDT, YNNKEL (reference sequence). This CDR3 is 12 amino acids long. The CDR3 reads CASSAEGYGYTF. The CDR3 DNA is TGTGCCAGCAGCGCCGAGGGGTATGGCTACACCTTC.

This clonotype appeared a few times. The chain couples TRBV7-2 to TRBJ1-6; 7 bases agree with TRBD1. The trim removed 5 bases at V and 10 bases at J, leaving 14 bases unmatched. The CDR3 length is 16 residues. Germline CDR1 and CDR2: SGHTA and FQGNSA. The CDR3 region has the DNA TGTGCCAGCAGCCCGGCGGGGCAGGGGGTAAGATCACCCCTCCACTTT. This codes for CASSPAGQGVRSPLHF.

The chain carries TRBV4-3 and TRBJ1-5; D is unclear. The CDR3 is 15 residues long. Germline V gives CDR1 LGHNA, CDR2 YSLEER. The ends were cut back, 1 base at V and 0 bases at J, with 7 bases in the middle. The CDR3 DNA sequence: TGCGCCAGCAGCCAAGCACCCTATAGCAATCAGCCCCAGCATTTT. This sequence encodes CASSQAPYSNQPQHF.

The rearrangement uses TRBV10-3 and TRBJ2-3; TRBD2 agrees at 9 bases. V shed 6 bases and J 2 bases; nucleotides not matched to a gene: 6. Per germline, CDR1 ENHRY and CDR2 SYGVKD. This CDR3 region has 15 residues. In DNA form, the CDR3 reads TGTGCCATCAGACGGACTAGCGAGGTCACAGATACGCAGTATTTT. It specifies CAIRRTSEVTDTQYF.

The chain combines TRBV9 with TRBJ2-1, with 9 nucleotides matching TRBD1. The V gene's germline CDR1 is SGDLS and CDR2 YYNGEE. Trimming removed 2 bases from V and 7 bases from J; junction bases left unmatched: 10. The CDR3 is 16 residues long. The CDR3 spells CASSVDGTGITNEQFF. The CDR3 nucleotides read TGTGCCAGCAGCGTGGACGGGACAGGGATAACAAATGAGCAGTTCTTC.

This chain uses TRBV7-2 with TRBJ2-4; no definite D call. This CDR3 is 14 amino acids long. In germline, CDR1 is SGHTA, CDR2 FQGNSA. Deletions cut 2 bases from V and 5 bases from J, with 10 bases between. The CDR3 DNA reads TGTGCCAGCAGCTTAAGTAATGGTCAAAACATTCAGTACTTC. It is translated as CASSLSNGQNIQYF.

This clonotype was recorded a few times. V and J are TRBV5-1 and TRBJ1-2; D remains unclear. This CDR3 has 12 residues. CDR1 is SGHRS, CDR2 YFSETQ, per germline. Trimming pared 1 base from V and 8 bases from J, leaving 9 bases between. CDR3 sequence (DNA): TGCGCCAGCAGCTTGCTGCACGACGGCTACACCTTC. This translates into CASSLLHDGYTF.

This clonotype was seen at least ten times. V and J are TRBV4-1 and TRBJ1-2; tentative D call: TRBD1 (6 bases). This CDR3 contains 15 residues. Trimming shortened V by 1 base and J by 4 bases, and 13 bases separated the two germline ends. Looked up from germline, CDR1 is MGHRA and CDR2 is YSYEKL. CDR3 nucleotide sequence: TGCGCCAGCAGCCAAGGCCCTGCAGGGGTCTATGGCTACACCTTC. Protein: CASSQGPAGVYGYTF.

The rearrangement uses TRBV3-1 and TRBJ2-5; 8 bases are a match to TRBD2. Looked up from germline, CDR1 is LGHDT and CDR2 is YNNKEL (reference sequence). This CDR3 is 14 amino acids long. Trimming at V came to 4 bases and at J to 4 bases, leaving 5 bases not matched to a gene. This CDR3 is CASSPVAGRETQYF. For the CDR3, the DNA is TGTGCCAGCAGCCCCGTAGCGGGGAGAGAGACCCAGTACTTC.

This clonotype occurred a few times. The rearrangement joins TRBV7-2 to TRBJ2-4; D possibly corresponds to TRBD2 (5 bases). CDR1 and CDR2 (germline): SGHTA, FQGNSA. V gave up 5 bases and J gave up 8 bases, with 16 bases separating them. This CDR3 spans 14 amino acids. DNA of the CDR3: TGTGCCAGCAGCCCCCCGAACGGGGTTGACATTCAGTACTTC. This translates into CASSPPNGVDIQYF.

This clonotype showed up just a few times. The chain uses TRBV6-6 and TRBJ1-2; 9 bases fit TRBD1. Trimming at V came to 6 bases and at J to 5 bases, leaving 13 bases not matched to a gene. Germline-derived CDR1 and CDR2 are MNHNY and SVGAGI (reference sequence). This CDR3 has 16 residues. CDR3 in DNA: TGTGCCAGCAGGGATACGTCGGACAGGGGTCGGTATGGCTACACCTTC. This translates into CASRDTSDRGRYGYTF.

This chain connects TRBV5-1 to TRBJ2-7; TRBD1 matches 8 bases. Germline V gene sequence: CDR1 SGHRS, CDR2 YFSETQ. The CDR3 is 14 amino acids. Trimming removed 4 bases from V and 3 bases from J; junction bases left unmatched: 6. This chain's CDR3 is CASSRPGQDYEQYF. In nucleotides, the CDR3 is TGCGCCAGCAGCCGGCCGGGACAGGACTACGAGCAGTACTTC.

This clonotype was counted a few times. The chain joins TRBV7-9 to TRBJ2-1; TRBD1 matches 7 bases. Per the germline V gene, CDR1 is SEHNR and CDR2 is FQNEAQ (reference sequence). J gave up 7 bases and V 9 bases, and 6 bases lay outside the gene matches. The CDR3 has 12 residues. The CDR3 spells CASQGVGNEQFF. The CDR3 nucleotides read TGTGCCAGTCAGGGGGTGGGGAATGAGCAGTTCTTC.

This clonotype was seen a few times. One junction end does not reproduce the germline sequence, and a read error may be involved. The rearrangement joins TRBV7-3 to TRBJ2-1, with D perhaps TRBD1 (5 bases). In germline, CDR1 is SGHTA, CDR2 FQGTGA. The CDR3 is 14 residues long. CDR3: CASSLRGSHNEQFF. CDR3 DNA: TGTGCCAGCAGCTTAAGGGGCTCCCACAATGAGCAGTTCTTC.

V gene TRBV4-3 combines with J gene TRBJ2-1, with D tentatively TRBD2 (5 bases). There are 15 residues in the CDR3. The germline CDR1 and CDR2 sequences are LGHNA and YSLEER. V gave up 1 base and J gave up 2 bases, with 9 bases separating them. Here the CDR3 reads CASSQARGTYNEQFF. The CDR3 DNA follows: TGCGCCAGCAGCCAAGCCCGGGGAACCTACAATGAGCAGTTCTTC.

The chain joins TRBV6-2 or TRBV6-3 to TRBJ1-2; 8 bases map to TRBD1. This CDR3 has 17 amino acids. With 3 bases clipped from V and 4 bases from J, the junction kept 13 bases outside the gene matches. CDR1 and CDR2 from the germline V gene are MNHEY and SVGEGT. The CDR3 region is CASSYPPRTGRTYGYTF. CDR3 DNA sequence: TGTGCCAGCAGTTATCCCCCTCGGACAGGGCGGACCTATGGCTACACCTTC.

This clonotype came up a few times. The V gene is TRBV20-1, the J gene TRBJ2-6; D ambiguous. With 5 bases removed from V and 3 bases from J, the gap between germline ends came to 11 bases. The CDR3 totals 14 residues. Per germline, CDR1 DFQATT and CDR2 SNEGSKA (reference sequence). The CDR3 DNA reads TGCAGTGCTCTATCCCCTAATGGGGCCAACGTCCTGACTTTC. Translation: CSALSPNGANVLTF.